This TCR beta chain is drawn from a study of control samples from healthy donors and cancer patients. Repertoires were generated with immunoSEQ multiplex PCR, while TCRdb's copy carries only in-frame clones and drops some. Among tens of thousands of clones listed, 80% to 90% were seen once. The CDR3 spans 20 residues. Germline CDR1 reads SGHVS; CDR2 reads FNYEAQ. Trimming removed 4 bases from V and 1 base from J; junction bases left unmatched: 19. The chain joins TRBV7-6 to TRBJ2-4; 7 bases are shared with TRBD1. Material for sequencing was PBMCs. This TCR was sampled from a man between 60 and 75 years old with head and neck cancer. In nucleotides, the CDR3 is TGTGCCAGCAGCTCGGGACAGATACGTCGTCCCTTTCGGGCCAAAAACATTCAGTACTTC. Its translation: CASSSGQIRRPFRAKNIQYF.